This TCR beta chain is drawn from a study of T-cell memory formation after mild COVID-19. Study-wide findings and caveats: Among contracting clones, CD4+ were mainly CM/EM and CD8+ enriched in EMRA. Clones contracting over day 15 to 85 were CD4/CD8 balanced, with later expanders leaning CD4+.

This clonotype came up a few times. Its specificity is unknown. Trimming stripped 5 bases from V and 0 bases from J, with 17 bases between. This CDR3 is built from 18 residues. From germline, CDR1 is SGHVS and CDR2 FQNEAQ. The authors produced TCR alpha and TCR beta cDNA libraries with sample barcodes and UMIs by 5'RACE using constant-segment primers. Each CDR3 protein gets one entry after TCRdb re-called the 5' RACE reads with MiXCR. The profile shows some 210,000 distinct CDR3 sequences, around 26% of them singletons. Material for sequencing was PBMCs or a T cell subset sorted from them (not recorded which). The receptor was derived from an adult woman who had mild COVID-19 (a few samples of this study predate the infection). Cell type and time point are not known. This chain links TRBV7-8 with TRBJ2-6; D may be TRBD2 (7 bases). The CDR3 coding sequence is TGTGCCAGCAGCGAAGGGGGGGACCAGAGCTCTGGGGCCAACGTCCTGACTTTC. This gives the protein CASSEGGDQSSGANVLTF.